This T cell receptor (beta chain) was observed in a study of CD8+ T cells in alopecia areata. From PBMCs, CD4+ and CD8+ T cells were sorted. This clone was detected only a few times. The antigen is undetermined. RNA, once extracted, was reverse transcribed into cDNA for use as the sequencing template. The data were produced by immunoSEQ multiplex PCR, yet TCRdb's version contains in-frame clones alone and is incomplete. The sample shows 150,000 or so clones, 50% to 65% of them seen only once. Study results and limitations: Sequenced scalp T cells also include alphabeta T cells resident in normal skin. TCR sharing across patients was less clear than in mice, possibly HLA-related. Especially in alopecia totalis/universalis, lesional scalp showed greater clonality than normal scalp did.

CDR1 and CDR2 from the germline V gene are MNHEY and SMNVEV (reference sequence). This CDR3 comprises 16 residues. Trimming removed 0 bases from V and 7 bases from J; junction bases left unmatched: 9. The V call is TRBV27, the J call TRBJ2-1; 7 bases agree with TRBD1. The sample consisted of CD4+ T cells sorted from blood. This TCR was sampled from a human donor in good health. For the CDR3, the DNA is TGTGCCAGCAGTTTATCGAGGGGCCGACAGGGAAATGAGCAGTTCTTC. This encodes CASSLSRGRQGNEQFF.